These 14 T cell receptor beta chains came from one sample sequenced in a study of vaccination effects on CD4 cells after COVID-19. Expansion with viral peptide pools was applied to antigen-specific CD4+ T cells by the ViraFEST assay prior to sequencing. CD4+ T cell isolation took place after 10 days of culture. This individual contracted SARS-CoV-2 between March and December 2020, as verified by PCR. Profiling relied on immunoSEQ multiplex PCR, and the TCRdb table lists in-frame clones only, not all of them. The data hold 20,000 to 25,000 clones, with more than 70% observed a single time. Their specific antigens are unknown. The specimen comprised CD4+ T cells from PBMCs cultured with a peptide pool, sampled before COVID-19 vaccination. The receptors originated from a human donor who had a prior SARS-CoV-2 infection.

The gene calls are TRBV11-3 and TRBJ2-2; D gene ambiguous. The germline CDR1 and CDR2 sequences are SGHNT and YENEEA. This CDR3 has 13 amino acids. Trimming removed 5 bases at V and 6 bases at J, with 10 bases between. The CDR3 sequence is CASSIRDPGELFF. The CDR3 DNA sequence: TGTGCCAGCAGCATAAGGGATCCCGGGGAGCTGTTTTTT.

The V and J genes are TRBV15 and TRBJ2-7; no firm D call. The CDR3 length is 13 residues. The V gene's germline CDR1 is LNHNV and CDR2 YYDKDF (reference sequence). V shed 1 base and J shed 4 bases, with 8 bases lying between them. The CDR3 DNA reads TGTGCCACCAGCAGAGCCGGAATATACGAGCAGTACTTC. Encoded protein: CATSRAGIYEQYF.

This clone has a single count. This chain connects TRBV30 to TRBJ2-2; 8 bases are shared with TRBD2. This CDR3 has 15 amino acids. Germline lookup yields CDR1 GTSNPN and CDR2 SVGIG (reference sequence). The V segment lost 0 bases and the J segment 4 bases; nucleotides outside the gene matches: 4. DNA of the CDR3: TGTGCCTGGAGTGTACCAAGCGGGAGCACCGGGGAGCTGTTTTTT. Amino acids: CAWSVPSGSTGELFF.

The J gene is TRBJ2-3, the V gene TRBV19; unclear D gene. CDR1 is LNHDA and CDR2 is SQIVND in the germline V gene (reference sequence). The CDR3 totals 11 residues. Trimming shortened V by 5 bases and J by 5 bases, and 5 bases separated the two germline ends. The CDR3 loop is CASSVGDTQYF. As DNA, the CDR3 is TGTGCCAGTAGTGTGGGAGATACGCAGTATTTT. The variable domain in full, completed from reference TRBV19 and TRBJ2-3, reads DGGITQSPKYLFRKEGQNVTLSCEQNLNHDAMYWYRQDPGQGLRLIYYSQIVNDFQKGDIAEGYSVSREKKESFPLTVTSAQKNPTAFYLCASSVGDTQYFGPGTRLTVL.

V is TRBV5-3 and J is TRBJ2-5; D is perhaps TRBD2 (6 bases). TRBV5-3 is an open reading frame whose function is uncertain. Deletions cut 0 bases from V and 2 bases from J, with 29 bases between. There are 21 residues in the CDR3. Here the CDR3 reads CARSLGVVTQTGGAQQETQYF. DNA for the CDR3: TGTGCCAGAAGCTTGGGTGTGGTCACCCAGACTGGCGGGGCTCAACAAGAGACCCAGTACTTC.

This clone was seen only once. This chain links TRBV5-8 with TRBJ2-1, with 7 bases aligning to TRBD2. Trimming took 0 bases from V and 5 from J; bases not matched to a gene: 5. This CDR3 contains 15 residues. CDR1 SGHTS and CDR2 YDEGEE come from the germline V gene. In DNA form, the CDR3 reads TGTGCCAGCAGCTTGGCGGCGGGAGATAACAATGAGCAGTTCTTC. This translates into CASSLAAGDNNEQFF.

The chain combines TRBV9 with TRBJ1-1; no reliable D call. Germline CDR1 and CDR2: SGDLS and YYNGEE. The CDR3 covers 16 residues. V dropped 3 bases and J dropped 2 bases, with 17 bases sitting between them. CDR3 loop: CASSDQAPGENTEAFF. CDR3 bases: TGTGCCAGCAGCGACCAGGCTCCGGGAGAAAACACTGAAGCTTTCTTT.

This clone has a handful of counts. CDR3 residues: CASSLLPGQVNTEAFF. The CDR3 coding sequence is TGCGCCAGCAGCTTACTGCCGGGACAGGTGAACACTGAAGCTTTCTTT. V usage is TRBV5-1 and J usage is TRBJ1-1; 8 bases are shared with TRBD1. Unmatched junction bases numbered 6, after V lost 2 bases and J lost 0 bases. This CDR3 region has 16 residues. CDR1 is SGHRS and CDR2 is YFSETQ in the germline V gene. Variable domain in full (rest from reference TRBV5-1 and TRBJ1-1): KAGVTQTPRYLIKTRGQQVTLSCSPISGHRSVSWYQQTPGQGLQFLFEYFSETQRNKGNFPGRFSGRQFSNSRSEMNVSTLELGDSALYLCASSLLPGQVNTEAFFGQGTRLTVV.

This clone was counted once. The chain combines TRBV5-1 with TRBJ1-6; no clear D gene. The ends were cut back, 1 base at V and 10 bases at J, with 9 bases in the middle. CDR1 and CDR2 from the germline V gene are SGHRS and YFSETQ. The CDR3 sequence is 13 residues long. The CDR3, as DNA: TGCGCCAGCAGCTTGAATATGAGGTCACCCCTCCACTTT. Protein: CASSLNMRSPLHF.

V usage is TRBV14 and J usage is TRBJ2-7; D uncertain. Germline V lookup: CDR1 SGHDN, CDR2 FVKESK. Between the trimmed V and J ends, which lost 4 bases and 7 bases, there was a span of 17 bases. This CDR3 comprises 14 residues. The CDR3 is CASSPWTVVGEQYF. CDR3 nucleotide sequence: TGTGCCAGCAGCCCGTGGACGGTGGTGGGGGAGCAGTACTTC. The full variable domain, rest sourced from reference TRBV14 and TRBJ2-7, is EAGVTQFPSHSVIEKGQTVTLRCDPISGHDNLYWYRRVMGKEIKFLLHFVKESKQDESGMPNNRFLAERTGGTYSTLKVQPAELEDSGVYFCASSPWTVVGEQYFGPGTRLTVT.

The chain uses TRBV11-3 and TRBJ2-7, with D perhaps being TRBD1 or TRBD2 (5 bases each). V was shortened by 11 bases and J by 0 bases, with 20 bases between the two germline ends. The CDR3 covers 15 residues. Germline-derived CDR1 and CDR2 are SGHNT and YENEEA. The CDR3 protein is CAGRGLPECSYEQYF. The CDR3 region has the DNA TGTGCCGGACGGGGCCTCCCGGAGTGCTCCTACGAGCAGTACTTC.

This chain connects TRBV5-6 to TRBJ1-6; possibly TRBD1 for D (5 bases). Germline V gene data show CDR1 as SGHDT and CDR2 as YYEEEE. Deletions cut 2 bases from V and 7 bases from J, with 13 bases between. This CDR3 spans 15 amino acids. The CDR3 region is CASSLWQGLNSPLHF. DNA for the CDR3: TGTGCCAGCAGCTTATGGCAGGGTCTAAATTCACCCCTCCACTTT.

The CDR3 sequence is CASSLLSGTYNEQFF. The DNA of the CDR3 is TGCGCCAGCAGCTTGCTGTCGGGGACCTACAATGAGCAGTTCTTC. This chain uses TRBV5-1 with TRBJ2-1; a weak D match, TRBD2 (5 bases). V was trimmed by 1 base and J by 2 bases, leaving 10 bases between them. Germline CDR1 is SGHRS and CDR2 is YFSETQ. This CDR3 is 15 amino acids long. Full variable domain (remainder filled in from reference TRBV5-1 and TRBJ2-1): KAGVTQTPRYLIKTRGQQVTLSCSPISGHRSVSWYQQTPGQGLQFLFEYFSETQRNKGNFPGRFSGRQFSNSRSEMNVSTLELGDSALYLCASSLLSGTYNEQFFGPGTRLTVL.

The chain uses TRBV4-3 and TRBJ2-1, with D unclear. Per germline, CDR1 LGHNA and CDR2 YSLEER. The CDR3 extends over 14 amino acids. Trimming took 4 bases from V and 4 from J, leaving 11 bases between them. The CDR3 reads CASSPDPRYNEQFF. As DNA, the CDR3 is TGCGCCAGCAGCCCGGACCCCCGATACAATGAGCAGTTCTTC.